This section outlines one T cell receptor (beta chain) sequence together with its context. The antigen remains undetermined. As for the donors, each was a healthy bone marrow donor. Primers for the PCR totalled 60 Vbeta and 13 Jbeta. TCRdb's copy holds only in-frame clones and misses some; the assay was immunoSEQ multiplex PCR. The table lists around 150,000 clones, 70% to 80% of them singletons. The CDR3 loop spans 14 amino acids. Trimming stripped 6 bases from V and 8 bases from J, with 14 bases between. CDR1 is MNHEY, CDR2 SMNVEV, per germline (reference sequence). These data belong to a study of cytomegalovirus exposure and HLA in healthy donors. Across the whole study: Of the donors genotyped, several hundred in all, around 77% fell in the Caucasian-associated ancestry cluster.

General study findings and limits: The HLA-A and HLA-B alleles of most subjects were reportedly predicted accurately from TCR beta sequences. Further analysis was carried out later, and it showed several of the most significant clusters appearing linked to common viral pathogens.

The source of this sequence is a male donor in good health and CMV-seronegative. The specimen was PBMCs. This chain links TRBV27 with TRBJ1-6; weak D call: TRBD1 (6 bases). CDR3 amino acids: CASRKQGEDSPLHF. The CDR3, as DNA: TGTGCCAGCAGAAAACAGGGTGAAGATTCACCCCTCCACTTT.